A selection of T cell receptor beta chains follows, all from one sample in a study of T cells after posttransplantation cyclophosphamide. The table came from immunoSEQ multiplex PCR; TCRdb's copy has only in-frame clones and leaves some out. The data contain some 5,400 clones, almost 95% of them seen just once; the ten biggest clones take up roughly 1.5%. The source material was CD4+ T cells sorted from bone marrow. The source is a woman aged 55-70 years in good health, CMV-negative, and a related stem cell transplant donor. CDR3s include the opening cysteine and the closing phenylalanine or tryptophan.

j_gene | v_gene | CDR3aa
TRBJ2-5 | TRBV9 | CASSVGQGKETQYF
TRBJ1-2 | TRBV28 | CALQPGTGNGYTF
TRBJ1-2 | TRBV28 | CASSLHYGYTF
TRBJ1-1 | TRBV19 | CASSIDLSVVAFF
TRBJ1-4 | TRBV5-8 | CASSLRTGWRLFF
TRBJ1-3 | TRBV15 | CATSRDWGGRNTIYF
TRBJ1-5 | TRBV9 | CASSKQGSNQPQHF
TRBJ1-1 | TRBV7-2 | CASSLAFRDTEAFF
TRBJ2-1 | TRBV11-2 | CASSLAGLAGGQFF
TRBJ1-2 | TRBV5-4 | CASSSTGSPYGYTF
TRBJ2-1 | TRBV6-5 | CASSRSVVVYNEQFF
TRBJ2-3 | TRBV5-1 | CASSPGQAGPTDTQYF
TRBJ2-7 | TRBV2 | CASTSGLAGGGYEQYF
TRBJ1-2 | TRBV5-1 | CASSLEGDRTSGYTF
TRBJ1-2 | TRBV28 | CASSDPPTGGRDNTF
TRBJ2-1 | TRBV28 | CASSPPGGEQFF
TRBJ1-6 | TRBV19 | CASSMGQLNSPLHF
TRBJ1-2 | TRBV7-6 | CASSPTGLNGYTF
TRBJ2-1 | TRBV5-1 | CASSFQGTNEQFF
TRBJ2-6 | TRBV29-1 | CSVDLGAGAGANVLTF
TRBJ1-2 | TRBV5-1 | CASSYGTPANYGYTF
TRBJ2-1 | TRBV7-6 | CASSLNRGDEQFF
TRBJ2-1 | TRBV19 | CASGGGINNEQFF
TRBJ1-1 | TRBV5-1 | CASSKQPRDTALNTEAFF
TRBJ2-2 | TRBV7-6 | CASSSTGVPTGELFF
TRBJ2-3 | TRBV6-1 | CASSAGGGQGTDTQYF
TRBJ2-5 | TRBV5-8 | CASSLTGIETQYF
TRBJ2-2 | TRBV10-3 | CAISERGTNTGELFF
TRBJ2-1 | TRBV4-2 | CASSQVDRDGGSGYRNNNEQFF
TRBJ2-5 | TRBV30 | CAWRGQGAKTQYF
TRBJ1-2 | TRBV28 | CASSWGGNYGYTF
TRBJ1-2 | TRBV4-1 | CASSHTQGDYGYTF
TRBJ1-2 | TRBV5-6 | CASSQGDRHGYTF
TRBJ2-1 | TRBV7-7 | CASSRTSGAYNEQFF
TRBJ2-7 | TRBV4-3 | CASSQDGRTGGEQYF
TRBJ2-1 | TRBV5-6 | CASSFLAGASYNEQFF
TRBJ1-6 | TRBV13 | CASSLGLRRGSSYNSPLHF
TRBJ2-5 | TRBV2 | CASSKDRTETQYF
TRBJ2-3 | TRBV5-1 | CASSLEAAGSTDTQYF
TRBJ1-2 | TRBV6-1 | CASAWGPDPTYGYTF
TRBJ2-3 | TRBV7-2 | CASSSPVAKYF
TRBJ1-6 | TRBV6-1 | CASRKQGYNSPLHF
TRBJ1-5 | TRBV29-1 | CSVEGGQGQPQHF
TRBJ1-1 | TRBV7-3 | CASSNRGSAEAFF
TRBJ2-5 | TRBV7-6 | CASSLSGREETQYF
TRBJ2-3 | TRBV9 | CASSVMSERTDTQYF
TRBJ1-1 | TRBV7-2 | CASSPSGTEAFF
TRBJ2-1 | TRBV7-2 | CASSSMQGGYNEQFF
TRBJ2-1 | TRBV7-3 | CASSPTGNEQFF
TRBJ1-4 | TRBV19 | CASSISQGSEKLFF
TRBJ2-5 | TRBV10-3 | CAISEFSGPGETQYF
TRBJ2-3 | TRBV28 | CASSFQASGLSTDTQYF
TRBJ2-1 | TRBV4-2 | CASSPNRLAEQFF
TRBJ2-2 | TRBV7-3 | CASSPDQGAGTGELFF
TRBJ2-3 | TRBV7-9 | CASSPPFRIAGGRDTQYF